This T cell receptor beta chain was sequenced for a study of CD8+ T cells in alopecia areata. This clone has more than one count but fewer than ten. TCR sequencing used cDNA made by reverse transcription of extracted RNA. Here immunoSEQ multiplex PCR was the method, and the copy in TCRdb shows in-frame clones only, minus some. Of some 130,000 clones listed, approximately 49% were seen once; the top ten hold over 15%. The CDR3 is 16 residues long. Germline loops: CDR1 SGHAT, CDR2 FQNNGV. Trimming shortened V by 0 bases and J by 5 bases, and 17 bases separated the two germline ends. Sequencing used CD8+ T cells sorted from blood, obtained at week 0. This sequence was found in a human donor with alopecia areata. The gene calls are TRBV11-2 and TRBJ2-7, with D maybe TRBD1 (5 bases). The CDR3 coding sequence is TGTGCCAGCAGCTTAGATATGGCAGGGCGGCTGGACGAGCAGTACTTC. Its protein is CASSLDMAGRLDEQYF.